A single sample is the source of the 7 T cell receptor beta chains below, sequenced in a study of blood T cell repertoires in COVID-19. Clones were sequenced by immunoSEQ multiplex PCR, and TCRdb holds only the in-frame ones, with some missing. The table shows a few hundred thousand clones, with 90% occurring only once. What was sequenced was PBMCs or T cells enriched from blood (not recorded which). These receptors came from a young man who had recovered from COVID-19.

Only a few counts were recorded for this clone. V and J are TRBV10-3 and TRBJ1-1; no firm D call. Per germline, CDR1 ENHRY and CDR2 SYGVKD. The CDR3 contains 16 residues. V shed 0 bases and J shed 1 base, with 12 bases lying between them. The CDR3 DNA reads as TGTGCCATCAGTGAGTCAGCGAGGGCAGGGAACACTGAAGCTTTCTTT. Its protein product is CAISESARAGNTEAFF.

This chain's CDR3 is CASGPGQGEEKLFF. The CDR3 nucleotides are TGTGCTAGTGGTCCGGGACAGGGGGAAGAAAAACTGTTTTTT. This chain connects TRBV12-5 to TRBJ1-4, with 11 nucleotides matching TRBD1. The V gene end was trimmed by 5 bases and the J gene end by 8 bases; junction bases not matched to a gene: 4. This CDR3 comprises 14 residues. The germline V gene has CDR1 LGHNT and CDR2 FRNRAP.

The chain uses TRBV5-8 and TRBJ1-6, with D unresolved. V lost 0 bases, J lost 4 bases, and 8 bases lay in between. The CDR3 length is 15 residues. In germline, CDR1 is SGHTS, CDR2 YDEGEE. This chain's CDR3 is CASSLEFVYNSPLHF. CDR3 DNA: TGTGCCAGCAGCTTGGAATTCGTGTATAATTCACCCCTCCACTTT.

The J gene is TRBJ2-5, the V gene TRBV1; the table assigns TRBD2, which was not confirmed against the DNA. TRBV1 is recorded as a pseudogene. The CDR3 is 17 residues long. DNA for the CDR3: TGCACCAGCAGCCAAGGGACTAGCGGGGACGCCCAAGAGACCCAGTACTTC. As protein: CTSSQGTSGDAQETQYF.

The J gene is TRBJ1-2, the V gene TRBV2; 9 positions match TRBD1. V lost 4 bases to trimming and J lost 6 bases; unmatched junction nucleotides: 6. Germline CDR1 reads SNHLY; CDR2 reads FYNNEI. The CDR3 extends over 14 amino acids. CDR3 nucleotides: TGTGCCAGCAGTGCCCAGGACAGGGGTCATGGCTACACCTTC. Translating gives CASSAQDRGHGYTF.

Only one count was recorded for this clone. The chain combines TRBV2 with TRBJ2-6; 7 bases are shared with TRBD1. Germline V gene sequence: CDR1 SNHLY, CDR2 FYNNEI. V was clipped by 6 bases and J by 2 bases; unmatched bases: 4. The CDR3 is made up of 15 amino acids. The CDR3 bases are TGTGCCAGCAGCCGACAGGGCCCTGGGGCCAACGTCCTGACTTTC. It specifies CASSRQGPGANVLTF.

CDR3 nucleotide sequence: TGTGCCAGTAAGAATCAGGTGTTGGATGAGCAGTTCTTC. Translated, it gives CASKNQVLDEQFF. The gene calls are TRBV19 and TRBJ2-1; D not certain. The V and J ends lost 7 bases and 8 bases respectively, with 15 bases between them. Germline lookup yields CDR1 LNHDA and CDR2 SQIVND (reference sequence). The CDR3 loop spans 13 amino acids. Full variable domain (remainder filled in from reference TRBV19 and TRBJ2-1): DGGITQSPKYLFRKEGQNVTLSCEQNLNHDAMYWYRQDPGQGLRLIYYSQIVNDFQKGDIAEGYSVSREKKESFPLTVTSAQKNPTAFYLCASKNQVLDEQFFGPGTRLTVL.